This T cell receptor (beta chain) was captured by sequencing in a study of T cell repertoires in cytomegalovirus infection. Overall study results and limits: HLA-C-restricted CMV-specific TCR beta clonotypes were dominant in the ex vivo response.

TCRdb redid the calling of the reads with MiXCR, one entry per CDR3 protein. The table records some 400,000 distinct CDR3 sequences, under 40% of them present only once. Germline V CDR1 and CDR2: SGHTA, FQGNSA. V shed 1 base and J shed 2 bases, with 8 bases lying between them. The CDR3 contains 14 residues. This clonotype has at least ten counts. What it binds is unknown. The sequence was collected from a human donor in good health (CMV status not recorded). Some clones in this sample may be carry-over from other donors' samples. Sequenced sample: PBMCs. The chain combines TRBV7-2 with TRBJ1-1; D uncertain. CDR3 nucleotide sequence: TGTGCCAGCAGCTTAGGGGAGATAAACACTGAAGCTTTCTTT. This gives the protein CASSLGEINTEAFF.